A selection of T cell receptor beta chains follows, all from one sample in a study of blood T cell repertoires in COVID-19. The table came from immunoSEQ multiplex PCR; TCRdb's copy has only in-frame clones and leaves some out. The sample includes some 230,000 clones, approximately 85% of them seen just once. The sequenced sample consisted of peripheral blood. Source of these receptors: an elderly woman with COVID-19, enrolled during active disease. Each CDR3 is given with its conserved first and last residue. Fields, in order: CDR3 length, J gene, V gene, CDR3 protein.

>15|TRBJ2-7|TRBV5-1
CASSLAPGAPYEQYF
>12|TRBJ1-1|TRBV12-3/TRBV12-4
CASSTGVAEAFF
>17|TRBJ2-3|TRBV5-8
CASNPRSTSGRTDTQYF
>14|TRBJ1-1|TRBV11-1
CASSERWMNTEAFF
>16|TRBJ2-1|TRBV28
CASRVGLAGGDNEQFF
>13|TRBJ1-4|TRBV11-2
CASSSGQNEKLFF
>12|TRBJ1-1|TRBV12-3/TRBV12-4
CASRPRDSSAFF
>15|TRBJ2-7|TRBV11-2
CASTIRGGDNYEQYF
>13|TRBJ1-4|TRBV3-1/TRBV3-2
CASSRGLNEKLFF
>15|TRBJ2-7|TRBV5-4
CASSPPGQGSYEQYF
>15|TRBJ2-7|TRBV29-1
CSVVGPGLAGTEQYF
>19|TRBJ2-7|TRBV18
CASSKQGTDGLAGGYEQYF
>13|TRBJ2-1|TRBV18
CASSPDLNNEQFF
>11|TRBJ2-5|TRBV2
CARREGETQYF
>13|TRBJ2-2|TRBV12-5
CASGSQYTGELFF
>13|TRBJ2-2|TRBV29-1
CSVRTDRSGELFF
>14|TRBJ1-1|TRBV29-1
CSGKDRGPNTEAFF
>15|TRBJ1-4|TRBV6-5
CASSDSLATNEKLFF
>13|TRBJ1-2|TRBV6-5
CATTRDSNYGYTF
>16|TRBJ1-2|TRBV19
CASSTNNRGKHAGYTF
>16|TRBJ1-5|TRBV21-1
CASSRCGTGAYQPQHF
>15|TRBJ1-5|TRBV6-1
CASSENWTGYQPQHF
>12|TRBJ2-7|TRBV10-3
CAIRKSGYEQYF
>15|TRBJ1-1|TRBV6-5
CASKGSGAMNTEAFF
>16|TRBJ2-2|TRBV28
CASSPPDSSNTGELFF
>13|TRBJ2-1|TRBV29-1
CSVARAGNNEQFF
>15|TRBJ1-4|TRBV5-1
CASSLAGLWNEKLFF
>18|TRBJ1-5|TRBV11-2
CASSLGTGGGFSNQPQHF
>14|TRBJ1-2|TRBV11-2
CASSRTGSNYGYTF
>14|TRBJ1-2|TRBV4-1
CASSPTGAASGYTF
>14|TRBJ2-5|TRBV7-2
CASSFLGRMSTQYF
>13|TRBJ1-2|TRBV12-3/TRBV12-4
CASSGSGSYGYTF
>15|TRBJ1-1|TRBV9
CASSVVGEERTEAFF
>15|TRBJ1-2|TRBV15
CATSRDLQGAGGYTF
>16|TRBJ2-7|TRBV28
CASSLPLGPGDYEQYF
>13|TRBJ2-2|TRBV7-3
CASSTGQVGELFF
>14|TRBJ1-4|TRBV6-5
CASSYGQRNEKLFF
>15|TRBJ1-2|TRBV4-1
CASSQVLQLNYGYTF
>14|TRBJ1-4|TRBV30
CAWGTGGAVEKLFF